A single sample gave rise to the 4 T cell receptor beta chains below, sequenced in a study of cytomegalovirus exposure and HLA in healthy donors. The primer mix had 60 Vbeta and 13 Jbeta primers. Sequencing used immunoSEQ multiplex PCR; TCRdb keeps in-frame clones, though not all of them. Of roughly 180,000 clones listed, 65% to 85% are singletons. The sequenced sample was PBMCs. The receptors stem from a woman in her forties or fifties in good health and CMV-seropositive.

V gene TRBV6-1 combines with J gene TRBJ2-1, with a tentative D call TRBD1 (6 bases). The CDR3 is 13 residues long. V was shortened by 7 bases and J by 10 bases, with 17 bases between the two germline ends. The V gene's germline CDR1 is MNHNS and CDR2 SASEGT. The CDR3 region is CASNPGWGREQFF. The DNA for the CDR3 is TGTGCCAGCAACCCGGGATGGGGGCGCGAGCAGTTCTTC.

The gene calls are TRBV4-1 and TRBJ2-5, with TRBD1 matching over 8 bases. Trimming took 5 bases from V and 5 from J; bases not matched to a gene: 4. Germline V lookup: CDR1 MGHRA, CDR2 YSYEKL. CDR3 length: 13 amino acids. This CDR3 reads CASSVRDRETQYF. The CDR3 DNA sequence: TGCGCCAGCAGCGTCCGGGACAGGGAGACCCAGTACTTC.

The chain recombines TRBV7-2 with TRBJ1-5; D unresolved. The ends were cut back, 1 base at V and 7 bases at J, with 11 bases in the middle. CDR3 length: 14 amino acids. Germline CDR1 reads SGHTA; CDR2 reads FQGNSA. CDR3 sequence: CASSLGQDFQPQHF. DNA of the CDR3: TGTGCCAGCAGCTTAGGGCAGGATTTCCAGCCCCAGCATTTT.

This sequence joins TRBV19 and TRBJ2-5, with 10 positions matching TRBD2. The germline gives CDR1 LNHDA, CDR2 SQIVND (reference sequence). The J segment lost 2 bases and the V segment lost 4 bases, leaving 7 bases of the junction unmatched. CDR3 length: 16 residues. The CDR3 region has the DNA TGTGCCAGTAGTACTCCGGCTAGCGGGGGACAAGAGACCCAGTACTTC. It yields the protein CASSTPASGGQETQYF.